The sequence of this T cell receptor beta chain was determined in a study of cytomegalovirus exposure and HLA in healthy donors. V lost 2 bases, J lost 5 bases, and 8 bases stayed unmatched. Germline CDR1 is MGHRA and CDR2 is YSYEKL. The CDR3 spans 17 residues. The primer mix had 60 Vbeta and 13 Jbeta primers. TCRdb's copy holds only in-frame clones and misses some; the assay was immunoSEQ multiplex PCR. This sample yields tens of thousands of clones, of which over 70% are seen a single time; more than 2.5% belongs to the top ten. Sequencing was performed on PBMCs. The origin of this receptor is a man over 45 in good health and CMV-seropositive. The chain joins TRBV4-1 to TRBJ2-7; 14 bases line up with TRBD2. DNA for the CDR3: TGCGCCAGCAGCCAATCGAGACTAGCGGGAGGGCCGGACGAGCAGTACTTC. It specifies CASSQSRLAGGPDEQYF.